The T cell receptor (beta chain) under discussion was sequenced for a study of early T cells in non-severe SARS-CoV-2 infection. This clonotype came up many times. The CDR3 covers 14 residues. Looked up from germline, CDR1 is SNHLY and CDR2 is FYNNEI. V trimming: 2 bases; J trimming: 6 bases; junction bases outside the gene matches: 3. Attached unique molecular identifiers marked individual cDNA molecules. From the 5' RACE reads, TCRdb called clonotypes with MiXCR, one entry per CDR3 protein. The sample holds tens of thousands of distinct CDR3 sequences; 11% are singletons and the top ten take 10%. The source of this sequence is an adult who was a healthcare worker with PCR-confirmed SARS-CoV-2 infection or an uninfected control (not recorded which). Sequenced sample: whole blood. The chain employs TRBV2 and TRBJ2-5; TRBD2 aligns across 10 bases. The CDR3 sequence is CASSERTSGQTQYF. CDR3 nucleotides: TGTGCCAGCAGTGAACGGACTAGCGGCCAGACCCAGTACTTC.